One sample yielded the 18 T cell receptor beta chains listed below, sequenced in a study of blood T cell repertoires in COVID-19. Profiling relied on immunoSEQ multiplex PCR, and the TCRdb table lists in-frame clones only, not all of them. The sample records about 210,000 clones, roughly 91% being singletons. The sample consisted of PBMCs or T cells enriched from blood (not recorded which). These receptors all come from a man aged 30-40 years in a cohort exposed to, infected with or recovered from COVID-19 (not recorded which).

The V and J genes are TRBV7-2 and TRBJ1-1; tentative D call: TRBD1 (5 bases). This CDR3 contains 14 residues. Trimming removed 2 bases from V and 6 bases from J, with 13 bases in between. From germline, CDR1 is SGHTA and CDR2 FQGNSA. CDR3 amino acids: CASSLNPPGAEAFF. DNA for the CDR3: TGTGCCAGCAGCTTAAACCCCCCGGGGGCTGAAGCTTTCTTT.

This chain uses TRBV5-4 with TRBJ2-4, with 7 positions matching TRBD1. From germline, CDR1 is SGHNT and CDR2 YYREEE (reference sequence). V lost 4 bases and J lost 5; bases outside the gene matches: 6. The CDR3 consists of 14 residues. The CDR3 reads CASSQTQGENIQYF. The CDR3 coding sequence is TGTGCCAGCAGCCAAACCCAGGGGGAAAACATTCAGTACTTC.

J is TRBJ2-4 and V is TRBV28; a weak D match, TRBD2 (5 bases). CDR1 is MDHEN and CDR2 is SYDVKM in the germline V gene. The CDR3 has 16 residues. Between the trimmed V and J ends, which lost 7 bases and 1 base, there was a span of 17 bases. CDR3 DNA sequence: TGTGCCAGCACCAAGGTTAGGGAGTGGGCCAAAAACATTCAGTACTTC. Amino acids: CASTKVREWAKNIQYF. The full variable domain, its missing parts supplied by reference TRBV28 and TRBJ2-4, is DVKVTQSSRYLVKRTGEKVFLECVQDMDHENMFWYRQDPGLGLRLIYFSYDVKMKEKGDIPEGYSVSREKKERFSLILESASTNQTSMYLCASTKVREWAKNIQYFGAGTRLSVL.

The chain couples TRBV7-9 to TRBJ2-2; 7 bases are a match to TRBD2. From germline, CDR1 is SEHNR and CDR2 FQNEAQ (reference sequence). This CDR3 region has 14 residues. V dropped 3 bases and J dropped 6; count of bases not matched to a gene: 4. CDR3 in amino acids: CASSFLGLAGELFF. DNA for the CDR3: TGTGCCAGCAGCTTCCTCGGACTAGCCGGGGAGCTGTTTTTT.

This chain uses TRBV9 with TRBJ1-1, with D possibly being TRBD1 (6 bases). V was pared by 4 bases and J by 1 base, with 14 bases between. The CDR3 contains 15 residues. CDR1 and CDR2 from the germline V gene are SGDLS and YYNGEE. The CDR3 bases are TGTGCCAGCAGCACAACAGGGAAATCGAACACTGAAGCTTTCTTT. Translation gives CASSTTGKSNTEAFF.

V gene TRBV4-3 combines with J gene TRBJ2-7; the D gene is possibly TRBD1 (6 bases). Trimming removed 0 bases at V and 0 bases at J, with 9 bases between. The germline V gene has CDR1 LGHNA and CDR2 YSLEER. CDR3 length: 15 amino acids. CDR3 bases: TGCGCCAGCAGCCAAGATGGGGGCAGCTCCTACGAGCAGTACTTC. Its translation: CASSQDGGSSYEQYF.

The rearrangement links TRBV5-1 to TRBJ1-1; 9 bases fit TRBD1. The ends lost 5 bases at V and 1 base at J; junction bases unmatched: 12. Germline V gives CDR1 SGHRS, CDR2 YFSETQ. This CDR3 has 17 amino acids. CDR3 in amino acids: CASRLTGTGRENTEAFF. DNA for the CDR3: TGCGCCAGCAGACTAACCGGGACAGGGAGGGAGAACACTGAAGCTTTCTTT.

The chain has TRBV11-2 and TRBJ2-7; 7 bases align to TRBD2. Germline loops: CDR1 SGHAT, CDR2 FQNNGV. V trimming: 0 bases; J trimming: 4 bases; junction bases outside the gene matches: 9. The CDR3 contains 16 residues. CDR3 sequence: CASSLDRASGIYEQYF. CDR3 bases: TGTGCCAGCAGCTTAGATCGGGCCAGCGGGATATACGAGCAGTACTTC.

V usage is TRBV24-1 and J usage is TRBJ2-6, with D possibly being TRBD1 (6 bases). V lost 3 bases and J lost 0, with 8 bases in between. Germline assignment: CDR1 KGHDR and CDR2 SFDVKD. The CDR3 runs to 16 residues. This CDR3 reads CATSDTTGSGANVLTF. The CDR3 DNA sequence: TGTGCCACCAGTGATACGACAGGCTCTGGGGCCAACGTCCTGACTTTC.

The rearrangement joins TRBV20-1 to TRBJ2-7; TRBD1 agrees at 8 bases. CDR3 length: 11 residues. Germline-derived CDR1 and CDR2 are DFQATT and SNEGSKA (reference sequence). V was clipped by 6 bases and J by 5 bases; unmatched bases: 3. Written as DNA, the CDR3 is TGCAGTGCGCGACAGGGGAACGAGCAGTACTTC. Protein sequence: CSARQGNEQYF.

The J gene is TRBJ1-3, the V gene TRBV21-1. TRBV21-1 is listed as a pseudogene. CDR3 length: 15 amino acids. The CDR3 bases are TGTGCCAGCAGCAAGGAGGGATACTCTGGAAACACCATATATTTT. It translates to CASSKEGYSGNTIYF.

V is TRBV7-9 and J is TRBJ2-5, with 10 bases identical to TRBD2. V lost 5 bases to trimming and J lost 4 bases; unmatched junction nucleotides: 16. The CDR3 sequence is 18 residues long. From germline, CDR1 is SEHNR and CDR2 FQNEAQ (reference sequence). The CDR3, as DNA: TGTGCCAGCAGCCGGTTGGGCTCTAAGCGGGAGGGCCGAGAGACCCAGTACTTC. Translation gives CASSRLGSKREGRETQYF.

The chain couples TRBV6-5 to TRBJ2-7, with 11 bases fitting TRBD2. The germline gives CDR1 MNHEY, CDR2 SVGAGI. The ends lost 6 bases at V and 5 bases at J; junction bases unmatched: 9. The CDR3 totals 15 residues. For the CDR3, the DNA is TGTGCCAGCAGCCGATTAGCGGGAGGGTCCCACGAGCAGTACTTC. It yields the protein CASSRLAGGSHEQYF.

The V call is TRBV5-4, the J call TRBJ2-1, with TRBD2 as a possible D gene (5 bases). This CDR3 is 16 amino acids long. CDR1 and CDR2 from the germline V gene are SGHNT and YYREEE (reference sequence). V was clipped by 4 bases and J by 1 base, with 15 bases between them. The CDR3 protein is CASSPTERRSYNEQFF. CDR3 DNA sequence: TGTGCCAGCAGCCCGACGGAGCGGAGATCCTACAATGAGCAGTTCTTC.

The CDR3 DNA sequence: TGTGCCAGCAGCGTAGGGGCAGGGTTCTCCTACAATGAGCAGTTCTTC. Protein product: CASSVGAGFSYNEQFF. The chain is built from TRBV9 and TRBJ2-1, with a weak D call TRBD1 (5 bases). V was trimmed by 0 bases and J by 0 bases, leaving 10 bases between them. Germline CDR1 reads SGDLS; CDR2 reads YYNGEE. CDR3 size: 16 residues.

The rearrangement links TRBV12-5 to TRBJ1-2; D perhaps matches TRBD1 (5 bases). V lost 3 bases, J lost 1 base, and 12 bases lay in between. The germline CDR1 and CDR2 sequences are LGHNT and FRNRAP. The CDR3 spans 15 residues. The CDR3 spells CASGFPGNLNYGYTF. CDR3 DNA sequence: TGTGCTAGTGGTTTCCCAGGGAACCTTAACTATGGCTACACCTTC.

The J gene is TRBJ2-3, the V gene TRBV7-8, with D possibly matching TRBD2 (7 bases). Germline V gene data show CDR1 as SGHVS and CDR2 as FQNEAQ. V lost 3 bases and J lost 0, with 13 bases in between. The CDR3 length is 16 residues. CDR3 sequence reads: CASSFLGGHSTDTQYF. Here the CDR3 DNA reads TGTGCCAGCAGCTTCCTGGGGGGGCACAGCACAGATACGCAGTATTTT.

V and J are TRBV5-8 and TRBJ1-4; 9 bases align to TRBD1. The CDR3 is made up of 15 amino acids. Germline V gene sequence: CDR1 SGHTS, CDR2 YDEGEE. Trimming removed 3 bases from V and 4 bases from J; junction bases left unmatched: 4. The CDR3 is CASSSQGAFNEKLFF. DNA for the CDR3: TGTGCCAGCAGCTCACAGGGGGCGTTTAATGAAAAACTGTTTTTT. Combining the CDR3 with reference TRBV5-8 and TRBJ1-4 gives the whole variable domain EAGVTQSPTHLIKTRGQQATLRCSPISGHTSVYWYQQALGLGLQFLLWYDEGEERNRGNFPPRFSGRQFPNYSSELNVNALELEDSALYLCASSSQGAFNEKLFFGSGTQLSVL.